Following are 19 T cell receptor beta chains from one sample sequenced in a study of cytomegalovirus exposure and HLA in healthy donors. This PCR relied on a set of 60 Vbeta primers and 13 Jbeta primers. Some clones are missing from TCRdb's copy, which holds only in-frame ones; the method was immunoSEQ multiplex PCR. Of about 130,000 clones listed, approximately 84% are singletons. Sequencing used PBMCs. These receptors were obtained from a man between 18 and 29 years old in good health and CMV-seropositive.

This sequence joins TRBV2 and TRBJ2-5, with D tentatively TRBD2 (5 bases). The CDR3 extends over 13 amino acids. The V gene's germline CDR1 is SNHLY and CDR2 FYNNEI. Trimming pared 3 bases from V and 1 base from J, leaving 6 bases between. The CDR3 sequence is CASSEDFQETQYF. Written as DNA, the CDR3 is TGTGCCAGCAGTGAGGACTTCCAAGAGACCCAGTACTTC.

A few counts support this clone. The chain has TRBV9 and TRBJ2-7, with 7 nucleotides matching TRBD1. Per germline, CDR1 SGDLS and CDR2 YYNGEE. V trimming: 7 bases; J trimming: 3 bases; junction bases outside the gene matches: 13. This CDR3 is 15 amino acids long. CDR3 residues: CASSNSPGTDYEQYF. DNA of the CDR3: TGTGCCAGCTCGAATTCCCCGGGGACAGACTACGAGCAGTACTTC. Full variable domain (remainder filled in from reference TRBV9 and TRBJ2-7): DSGVTQTPKHLITATGQRVTLRCSPRSGDLSVYWYQQSLDQGLQFLIQYYNGEERAKGNILERFSAQQFPDLHSELNLSSLELGDSALYFCASSNSPGTDYEQYFGPGTRLTVT.

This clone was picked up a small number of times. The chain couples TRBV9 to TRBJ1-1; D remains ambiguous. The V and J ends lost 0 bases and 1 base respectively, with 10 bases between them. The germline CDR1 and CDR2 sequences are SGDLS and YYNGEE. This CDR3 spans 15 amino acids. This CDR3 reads CASSVDQEKNTEAFF. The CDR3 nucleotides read TGTGCCAGCAGCGTAGATCAGGAAAAGAACACTGAAGCTTTCTTT.

The CDR3 protein is CASSSGQGPNTGELFF. In nucleotides, the CDR3 is TGTGCCAGCAGCTCAGGACAGGGCCCGAACACCGGGGAGCTGTTTTTT. The V and J genes are TRBV7-9 and TRBJ2-2; 8 nucleotides align to TRBD1. This CDR3 is 16 amino acids long. V shed 4 bases, J shed 0 bases, and the junction held 4 bases outside the gene matches. Looked up from germline, CDR1 is SEHNR and CDR2 is FQNEAQ (reference sequence).

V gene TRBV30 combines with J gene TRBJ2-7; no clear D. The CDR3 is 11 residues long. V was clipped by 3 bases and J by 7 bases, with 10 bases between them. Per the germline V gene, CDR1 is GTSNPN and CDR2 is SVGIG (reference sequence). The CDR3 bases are TGTGCCTGGAGCCGCGGTAGGGAGCAGTACTTC. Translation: CAWSRGREQYF.

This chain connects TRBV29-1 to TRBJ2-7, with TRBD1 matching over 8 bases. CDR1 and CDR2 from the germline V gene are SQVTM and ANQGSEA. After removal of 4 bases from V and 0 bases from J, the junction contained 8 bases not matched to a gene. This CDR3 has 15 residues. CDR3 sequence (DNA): TGCAGCGTTGGGGGACAGGCGCTAAGCTCCTACGAGCAGTACTTC. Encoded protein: CSVGGQALSSYEQYF.

The CDR3 here is CASSTAAQETQYF. Here the CDR3 DNA reads TGTGCCAGCAGCACAGCGGCCCAAGAGACCCAGTACTTC. This chain links TRBV7-2 with TRBJ2-5, with D tentatively TRBD2 (5 bases). The V gene lost 5 bases and the J gene lost 1 base, with 8 bases spanning the gap. CDR3 length: 13 residues. CDR1 is SGHTA, CDR2 FQGNSA, per germline. The variable domain in full, with the rest retrieved from reference TRBV7-2 and TRBJ2-5, is GAGVSQSPSNKVTEKGKDVELRCDPISGHTALYWYRQSLGQGLEFLIYFQGNSAPDKSGLPSDRFSAERTGGSVSTLTIQRTQQEDSAVYLCASSTAAQETQYFGPGTRLLVL.

CDR3: CAWSFLRGHRYF. The CDR3, as DNA: TGTGCCTGGAGTTTCTTACGAGGCCATAGGTACTTC. The genes are TRBV30 and TRBJ2-7; D gene uncertain. Germline CDR1 and CDR2: GTSNPN and SVGIG (reference sequence). Trimming removed 2 bases at V and 12 bases at J, with 17 bases between. CDR3 size: 12 residues. Looking up the rest from reference TRBV30 and TRBJ2-7 gives the full variable domain: SQTIHQWPATLVQPVGSPLSLECTVEGTSNPNLYWYRQAAGRGLQLLFYSVGIGQISSEVPQNLSASRPQDRQFILSSKKLLLSDSGFYLCAWSFLRGHRYFGPGTRLTVT.

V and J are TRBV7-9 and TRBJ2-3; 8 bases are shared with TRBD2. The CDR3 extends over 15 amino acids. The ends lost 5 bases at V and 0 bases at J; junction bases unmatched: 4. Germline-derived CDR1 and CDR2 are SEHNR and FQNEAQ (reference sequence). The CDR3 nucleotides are TGTGCCAGCAGCCTAATAGCGGGGAGCACAGATACGCAGTATTTT. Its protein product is CASSLIAGSTDTQYF.

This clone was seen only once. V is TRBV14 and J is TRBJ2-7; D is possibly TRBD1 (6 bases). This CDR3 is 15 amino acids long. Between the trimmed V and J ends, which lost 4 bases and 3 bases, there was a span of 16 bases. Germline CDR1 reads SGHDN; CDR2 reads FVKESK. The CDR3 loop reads CASSLGTRGVYEQYF. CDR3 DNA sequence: TGTGCCAGCAGCCTCGGGACAAGGGGAGTCTACGAGCAGTACTTC.

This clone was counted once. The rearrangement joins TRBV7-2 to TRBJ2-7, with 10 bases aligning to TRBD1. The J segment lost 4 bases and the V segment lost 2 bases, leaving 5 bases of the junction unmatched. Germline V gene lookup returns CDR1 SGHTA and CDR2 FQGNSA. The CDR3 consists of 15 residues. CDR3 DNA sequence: TGTGCCAGCAGCTTACCCGGGACAGGGGCTTACGAGCAGTACTTC. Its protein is CASSLPGTGAYEQYF.

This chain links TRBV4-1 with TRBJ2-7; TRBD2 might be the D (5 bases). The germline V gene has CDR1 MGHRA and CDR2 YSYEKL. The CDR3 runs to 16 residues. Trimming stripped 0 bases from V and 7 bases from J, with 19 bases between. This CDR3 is CASSQDPGYRLIEQYF. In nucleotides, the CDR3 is TGCGCCAGCAGCCAAGATCCGGGGTATCGGTTAATTGAGCAGTACTTC.

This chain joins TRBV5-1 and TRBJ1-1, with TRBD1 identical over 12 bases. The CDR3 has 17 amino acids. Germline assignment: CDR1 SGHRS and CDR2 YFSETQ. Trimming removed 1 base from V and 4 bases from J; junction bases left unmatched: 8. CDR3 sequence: CASSLLGTGGGSTEAFF. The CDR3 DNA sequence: TGCGCCAGCAGCTTGTTAGGGACAGGGGGCGGGAGCACTGAAGCTTTCTTT.

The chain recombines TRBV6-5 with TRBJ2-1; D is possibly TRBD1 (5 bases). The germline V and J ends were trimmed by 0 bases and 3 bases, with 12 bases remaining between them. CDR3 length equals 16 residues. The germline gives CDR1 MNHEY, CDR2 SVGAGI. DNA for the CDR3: TGTGCCAGCAGTTACTCTACCCAGGGAAACTACAATGAGCAGTTCTTC. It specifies CASSYSTQGNYNEQFF.

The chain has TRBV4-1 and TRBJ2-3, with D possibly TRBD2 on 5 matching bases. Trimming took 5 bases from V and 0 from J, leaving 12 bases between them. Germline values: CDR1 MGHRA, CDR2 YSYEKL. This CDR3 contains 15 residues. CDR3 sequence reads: CASSYRRESTDTQYF. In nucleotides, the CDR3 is TGCGCCAGCAGCTATCGTAGGGAGAGCACAGATACGCAGTATTTT.

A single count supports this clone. CDR3 loop: CASSLDHGTEAFF. As DNA, the CDR3 is TGTGCCAGCAGCTTAGATCACGGCACTGAAGCTTTCTTT. The chain links TRBV11-3 to TRBJ1-1; D is unclear. V lost 0 bases, J lost 4 bases, and 6 bases lay in between. Per the germline V gene, CDR1 is SGHNT and CDR2 is YENEEA. The CDR3 extends over 13 amino acids.

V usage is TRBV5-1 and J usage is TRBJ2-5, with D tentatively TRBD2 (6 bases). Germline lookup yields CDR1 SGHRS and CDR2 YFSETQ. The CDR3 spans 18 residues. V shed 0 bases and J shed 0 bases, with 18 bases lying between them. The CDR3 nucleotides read TGCGCCAGCAGCTTGGCCCGGGCGGGAAATTGGTACCAAGAGACCCAGTACTTC. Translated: CASSLARAGNWYQETQYF.

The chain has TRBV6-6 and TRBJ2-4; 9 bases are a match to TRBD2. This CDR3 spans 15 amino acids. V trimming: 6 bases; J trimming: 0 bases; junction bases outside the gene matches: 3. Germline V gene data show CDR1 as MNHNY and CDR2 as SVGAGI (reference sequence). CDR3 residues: CASREREVAKNIQYF. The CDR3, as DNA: TGTGCCAGCAGAGAGCGGGAGGTAGCCAAAAACATTCAGTACTTC.

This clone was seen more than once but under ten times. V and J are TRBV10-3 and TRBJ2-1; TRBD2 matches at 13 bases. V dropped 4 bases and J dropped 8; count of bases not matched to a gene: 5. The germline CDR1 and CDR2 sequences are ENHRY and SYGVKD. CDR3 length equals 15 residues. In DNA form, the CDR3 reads TGTGCCATCAGTGGGACTAGCGGGAGTTTTCATGAGCAGTTCTTC. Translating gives CAISGTSGSFHEQFF.